This T cell receptor (beta chain) stems from a study of identical twins. Template switching, a step in the protocol, added a universal primer site, and cDNA carried unique molecular identifiers. TCRdb ran MiXCR on the 5' RACE reads and lists one entry per CDR3 protein. The sample carries approximately 240,000 distinct CDR3 sequences, over 12% recorded once. Germline V lookup: CDR1 SGHRS, CDR2 YFSETQ. This CDR3 region has 14 residues. The ends were cut back, 0 bases at V and 4 bases at J, with 9 bases in the middle. In this sample, this clonotype turned up a few times. Its antigen is unknown. Whole-study findings and limits: Zero-insertion analyses might be partly confounded by invariant T cells like MAIT and iNKT. For out-of-frame alpha sequences shared by twins, low generation probability was in excess.

This chain connects TRBV5-1 to TRBJ2-3; unclear D gene. Sequenced sample: memory (CD45RO+) T cells sorted from blood. This receptor was taken from a woman between 18 and 29 years old in good health. CDR3 region: CASSLGVGADTQYF. CDR3 in DNA: TGCGCCAGCAGCTTGGGGGTGGGCGCAGATACGCAGTATTTT.